The 10 T cell receptor beta chains below come from one sample, sequenced in a study of control samples from healthy donors and cancer patients. Measured with immunoSEQ multiplex PCR; TCRdb has only the in-frame clones, and not every one. The sample includes about 95,000 clones, 88% of them seen just once. Input material: blood. The receptors come from a woman in her 70s in good health.

This clone was observed a few times. CDR3 protein: CSASGAGDEQFF. The CDR3, as DNA: TGCAGTGCTAGTGGAGCTGGGGATGAGCAGTTCTTC. This chain joins TRBV20-1 and TRBJ2-1; no clear D gene. CDR1 is DFQATT and CDR2 is SNEGSKA in the germline V gene (reference sequence). V lost 3 bases, J lost 8 bases, and 11 bases lay in between. CDR3 length equals 12 residues.

This clone has just one count. The chain recombines TRBV7-2 with TRBJ1-3; no clear D gene. The CDR3 extends over 13 amino acids. With 2 bases removed from V and 6 bases from J, the gap between germline ends came to 8 bases. CDR1 is SGHTA, CDR2 FQGNSA, per germline. The CDR3 nucleotides read TGTGCCAGCAGCTTAACCGAGGCAAACACCATATATTTT. It encodes CASSLTEANTIYF.

This chain uses TRBV3-1 (or the pseudogene TRBV3-2) with TRBJ1-1; no firm D call. V shed 2 bases and J shed 9 bases, with 19 bases lying between them. Germline V CDR1 and CDR2: LGHDT, YNNKEL (reference sequence). The CDR3 extends over 15 amino acids. The CDR3 here is CASSQYLVTQGQAFF. Written as DNA, the CDR3 is TGTGCCAGCAGCCAATATTTAGTTACTCAAGGACAAGCTTTCTTT.

V usage is TRBV24-1 and J usage is TRBJ2-3; perhaps D is TRBD1 or TRBD2 (5 bases each). V gave up 3 bases and J gave up 5 bases, with 11 bases separating them. The CDR3 is 14 amino acids. The germline gives CDR1 KGHDR, CDR2 SFDVKD. The CDR3 DNA reads as TGTGCCACCAGTGATCCCGGGACGGAAGATACGCAGTATTTT. Residues: CATSDPGTEDTQYF.

The genes are TRBV12-1 and TRBJ1-2. TRBV12-1 is assigned pseudogene status. The CDR3 extends over 16 amino acids. CDR3 bases: TGTGCCAGCAGCTTTGCGCTAGGTCGGAATAACTATGGCTACACCTTC. It yields the protein CASSFALGRNNYGYTF.

The chain uses TRBV5-4 and TRBJ1-1; TRBD1 agrees at 11 bases. Germline V CDR1 and CDR2: SGHNT, YYREEE (reference sequence). The CDR3 runs 15 residues. J lost 1 base, V lost 3 bases, and 2 bases had no gene match. CDR3 DNA sequence: TGTGCCAGCAGCTCGGACAGGGGGCAGAACACTGAAGCTTTCTTT. Translation: CASSSDRGQNTEAFF.

V gene TRBV3-1 (or the pseudogene TRBV3-2) combines with J gene TRBJ1-2; 8 bases are shared with TRBD1. In germline, CDR1 is LGHDT, CDR2 YNNKEL (reference sequence). V was pared by 0 bases and J by 8 bases, with 8 bases of the junction left unmatched. The CDR3 has 15 amino acids. CDR3 loop: CASSQDSGQGNGYTF. The DNA for the CDR3 is TGTGCCAGCAGCCAAGATTCAGGACAGGGAAACGGCTACACCTTC.

V usage is TRBV19 and J usage is TRBJ1-5; no reliable D call. The germline gives CDR1 LNHDA, CDR2 SQIVND (reference sequence). The CDR3 runs 13 residues. The V end was cut by 3 bases, the J end by 6 bases, with 9 bases between. CDR3 loop: CASSIGFLQPQHF. The CDR3 DNA follows: TGTGCCAGTAGTATTGGATTTCTTCAGCCCCAGCATTTT.

The chain recombines TRBV10-3 with TRBJ1-6; 8 nucleotides line up with TRBD1. The CDR3 spans 16 residues. V was pared by 4 bases and J by 8 bases, with 10 bases of the junction left unmatched. The V gene's germline CDR1 is ENHRY and CDR2 SYGVKD. CDR3 sequence: CAISGQGNLSYSPLHF. The DNA for the CDR3 is TGTGCCATCAGTGGACAGGGGAACTTGAGTTATTCACCCCTCCACTTT.

The CDR3 loop is CASSLGTGRYEQYF. The CDR3 DNA sequence: TGCGCCAGCAGCTTGGGAACAGGCCGCTACGAGCAGTACTTC. The V call is TRBV5-1, the J call TRBJ2-7; perhaps TRBD1 as D (5 bases). With 0 bases removed from V and 3 bases from J, the gap between germline ends came to 10 bases. This CDR3 spans 14 amino acids. The germline V gene has CDR1 SGHRS and CDR2 YFSETQ.